The following is a T cell receptor (beta chain) sequence with its context. This sample was taken from a study of cytomegalovirus exposure and HLA in healthy donors. CDR1 is SGHTA and CDR2 is FQGTGA in the germline V gene. The CDR3 extends over 15 amino acids. Trimming at V came to 6 bases and at J to 2 bases, leaving 9 bases not matched to a gene. Primers for the PCR totalled 60 Vbeta and 13 Jbeta. Here immunoSEQ multiplex PCR was the method, and the copy in TCRdb shows in-frame clones only, minus some. Found here are 200,000 or so clones, 85% to 90% of them singletons; the top ten hold about 1.2%. This chain uses TRBV7-3 with TRBJ2-5; 7 nucleotides match TRBD1. The TCR was taken from a human donor in good health. Sequencing was performed on PBMCs. CDR3 bases: TGTGCCAGCAGTGTTCTCGGGACAGCACAAGAGACCCAGTACTTC. Translated: CASSVLGTAQETQYF.